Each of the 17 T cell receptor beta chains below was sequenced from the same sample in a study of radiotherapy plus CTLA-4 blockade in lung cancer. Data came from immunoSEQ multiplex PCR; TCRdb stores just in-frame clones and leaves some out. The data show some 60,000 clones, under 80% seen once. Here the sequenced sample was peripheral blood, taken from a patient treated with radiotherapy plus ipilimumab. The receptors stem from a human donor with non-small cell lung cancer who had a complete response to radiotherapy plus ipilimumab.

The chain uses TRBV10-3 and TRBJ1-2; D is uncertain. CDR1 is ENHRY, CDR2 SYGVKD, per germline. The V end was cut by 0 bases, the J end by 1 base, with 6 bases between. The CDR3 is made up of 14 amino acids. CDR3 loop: CAISESSNNYGYTF. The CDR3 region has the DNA TGTGCCATCAGTGAGTCGTCCAATAACTATGGCTACACCTTC.

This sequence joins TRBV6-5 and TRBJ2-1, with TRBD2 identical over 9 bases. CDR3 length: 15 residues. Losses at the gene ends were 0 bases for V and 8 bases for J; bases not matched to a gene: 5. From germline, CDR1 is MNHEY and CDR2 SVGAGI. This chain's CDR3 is CASSYSAGGQDEQFF. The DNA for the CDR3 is TGTGCCAGCAGTTACTCTGCGGGGGGGCAGGATGAGCAGTTCTTC.

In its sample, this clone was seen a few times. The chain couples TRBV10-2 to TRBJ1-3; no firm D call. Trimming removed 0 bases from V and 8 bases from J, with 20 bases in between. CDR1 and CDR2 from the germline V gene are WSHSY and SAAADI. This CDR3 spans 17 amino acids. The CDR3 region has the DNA TGCGCCAGCAGTGAGTCAACAATTAAGGAGACCGGGGACACCATATATTTT. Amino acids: CASSESTIKETGDTIYF.

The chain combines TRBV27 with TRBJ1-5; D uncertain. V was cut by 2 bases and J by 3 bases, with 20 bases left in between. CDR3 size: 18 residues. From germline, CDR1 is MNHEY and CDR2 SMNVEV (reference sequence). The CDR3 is CASSLKYREGGFNQPQHF. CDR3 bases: TGTGCCAGCAGTTTAAAATATCGGGAGGGCGGATTCAATCAGCCCCAGCATTTT.

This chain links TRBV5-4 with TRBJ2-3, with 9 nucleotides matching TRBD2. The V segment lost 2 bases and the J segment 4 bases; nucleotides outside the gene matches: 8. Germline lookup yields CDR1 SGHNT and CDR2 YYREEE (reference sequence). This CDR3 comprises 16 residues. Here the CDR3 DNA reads TGTGCCAGCAGCTTCCATAGCGGGAGTGTGGCAGATACGCAGTATTTT. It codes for CASSFHSGSVADTQYF.

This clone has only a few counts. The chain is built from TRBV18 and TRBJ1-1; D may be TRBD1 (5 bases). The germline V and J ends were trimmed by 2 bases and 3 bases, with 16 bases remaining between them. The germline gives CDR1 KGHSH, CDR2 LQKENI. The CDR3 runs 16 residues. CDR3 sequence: CASSPDSLRGYTEAFF. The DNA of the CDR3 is TGTGCCAGCTCACCAGACTCCCTTAGGGGTTACACTGAAGCTTTCTTT.

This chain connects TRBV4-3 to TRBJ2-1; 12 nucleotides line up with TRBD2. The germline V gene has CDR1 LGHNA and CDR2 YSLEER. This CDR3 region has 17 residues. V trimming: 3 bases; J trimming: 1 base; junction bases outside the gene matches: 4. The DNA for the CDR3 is TGCGCCAGCAGCCATACCCTAGCGGGAGGGTCCTACAATGAGCAGTTCTTC. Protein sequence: CASSHTLAGGSYNEQFF.

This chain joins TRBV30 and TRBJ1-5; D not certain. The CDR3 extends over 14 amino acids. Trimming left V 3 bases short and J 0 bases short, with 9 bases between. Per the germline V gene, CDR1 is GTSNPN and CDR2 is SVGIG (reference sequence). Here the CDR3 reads CAWRDTSSNQPQHF. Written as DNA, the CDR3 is TGTGCCTGGAGAGACACCTCTAGCAATCAGCCCCAGCATTTT. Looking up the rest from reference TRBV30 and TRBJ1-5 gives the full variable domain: SQTIHQWPATLVQPVGSPLSLECTVEGTSNPNLYWYRQAAGRGLQLLFYSVGIGQISSEVPQNLSASRPQDRQFILSSKKLLLSDSGFYLCAWRDTSSNQPQHFGDGTRLSIL.

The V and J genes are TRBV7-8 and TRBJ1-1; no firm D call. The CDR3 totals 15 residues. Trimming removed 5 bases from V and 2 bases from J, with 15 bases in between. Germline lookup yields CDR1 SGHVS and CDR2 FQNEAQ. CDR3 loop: CASSPWRTANTEAFF. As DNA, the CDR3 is TGTGCCAGCAGCCCTTGGAGGACTGCAAACACTGAAGCTTTCTTT.

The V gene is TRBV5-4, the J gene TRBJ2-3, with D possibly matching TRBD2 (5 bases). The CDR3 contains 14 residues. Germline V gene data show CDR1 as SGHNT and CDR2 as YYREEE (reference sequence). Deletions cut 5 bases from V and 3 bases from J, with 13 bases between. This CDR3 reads CASRPDRGTDTQYF. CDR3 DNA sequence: TGTGCCAGCAGGCCTGACCGGGGAACAGATACGCAGTATTTT.

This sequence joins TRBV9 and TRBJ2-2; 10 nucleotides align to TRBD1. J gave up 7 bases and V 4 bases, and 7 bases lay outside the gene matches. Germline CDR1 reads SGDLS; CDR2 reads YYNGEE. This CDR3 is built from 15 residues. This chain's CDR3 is CASSPRTGGIGELFF. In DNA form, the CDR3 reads TGTGCCAGCAGCCCGCGGACAGGGGGTATCGGGGAGCTGTTTTTT.

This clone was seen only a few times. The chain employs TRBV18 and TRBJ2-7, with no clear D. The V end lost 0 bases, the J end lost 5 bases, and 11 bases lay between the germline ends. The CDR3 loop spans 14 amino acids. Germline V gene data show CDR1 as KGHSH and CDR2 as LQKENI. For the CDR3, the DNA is TGTGCCAGCTCACCACCGAGGAGTTCCCACGAGCAGTACGTC. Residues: CASSPPRSSHEQYV.

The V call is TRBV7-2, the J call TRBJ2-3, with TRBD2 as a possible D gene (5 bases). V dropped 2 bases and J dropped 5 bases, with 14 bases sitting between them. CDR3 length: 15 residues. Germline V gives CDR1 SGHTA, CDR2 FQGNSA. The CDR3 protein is CASSLITRNLDTQYF. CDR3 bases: TGTGCCAGCAGCTTAATAACTAGGAACCTAGATACGCAGTATTTT.

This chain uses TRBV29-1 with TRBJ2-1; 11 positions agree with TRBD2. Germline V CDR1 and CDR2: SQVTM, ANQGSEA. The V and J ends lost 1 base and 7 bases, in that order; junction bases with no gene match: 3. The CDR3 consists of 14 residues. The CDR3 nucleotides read TGCAGCGTTGAAGTGATAGCGGGGGGGAATGAGCAGTTCTTC. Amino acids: CSVEVIAGGNEQFF.

The CDR3 loop reads CASSPTGGGPNTEAFF. CDR3 DNA sequence: TGTGCCAGCAGCCCTACGGGGGGGGGCCCGAACACTGAAGCTTTCTTT. The genes are TRBV5-4 and TRBJ1-1; D is possibly TRBD1 (6 bases). CDR3 length: 16 amino acids. The germline gives CDR1 SGHNT, CDR2 YYREEE (reference sequence). V shed 4 bases and J shed 1 base, with 17 bases lying between them.

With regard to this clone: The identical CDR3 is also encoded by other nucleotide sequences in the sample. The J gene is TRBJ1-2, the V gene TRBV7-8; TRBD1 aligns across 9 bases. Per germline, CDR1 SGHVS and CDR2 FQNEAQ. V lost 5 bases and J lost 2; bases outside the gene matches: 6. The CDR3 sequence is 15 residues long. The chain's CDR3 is CASSKGQGLNYGYTF. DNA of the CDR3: TGTGCCAGCAGCAAGGGACAGGGACTAAACTATGGCTACACCTTC.

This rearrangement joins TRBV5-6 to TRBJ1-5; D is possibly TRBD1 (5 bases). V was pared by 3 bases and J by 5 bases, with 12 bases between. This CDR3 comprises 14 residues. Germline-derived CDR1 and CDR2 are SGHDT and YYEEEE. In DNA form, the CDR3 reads TGTGCCAGCAGCTCGGGACTTCTGGATCAGCCCCAGCATTTT. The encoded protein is CASSSGLLDQPQHF. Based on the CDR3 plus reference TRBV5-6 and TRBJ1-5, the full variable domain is DAGVTQSPTHLIKTRGQQVTLRCSPKSGHDTVSWYQQALGQGPQFIFQYYEEEERQRGNFPDRFSGHQFPNYSSELNVNALLLGDSALYLCASSSGLLDQPQHFGDGTRLSIL.